This T cell receptor beta chain comes out of a study of CXCR3-negative and CXCR3-positive naive CD8 T cells. On the study more broadly: There were approximately 140 million TRB reads altogether, and each library had about 1.5 +/- 0.3 million of them. General observations from the study: Naive cells with CXCR3 showed TRB CDR3s that were more hydrophobic than those in CXCR3-negative naive cells. Researchers report CXCR3 expression partially decreased after cryopreservation, with fresh PBMCs used in most assays. High diversity, comparable across both naive subsets, contrasted with much lower diversity in memory CD8+ cells.

Germline V gene sequence: CDR1 DFQATT, CDR2 SNEGSKA (reference sequence). The CDR3 is made up of 13 amino acids. Worth noting for this clonotype: Its antigen remains unknown.

Definition of naive CD8+ T cells rested on a CD45RO-CCR7+CD27+CD95- profile. UMI-labeled 5' RACE TRB cDNA libraries were prepared from the cells. TCRdb derives one entry per CDR3 protein from the 5' RACE reads, leaving out DNA. This specimen shows just under 90,000 distinct CDR3 sequences; the ten leading clones hold 0.75% to 0.95%. This chain links TRBV20-1 with TRBJ2-1; TCRdb indicates TRBD2, and absent DNA this call remains unverified. The source of this sequence is a human donor in good health. Some clones in this sample may be carry-over from other donors' samples. Sample: naive CXCR3+ CD8+ T cells from blood. Subset of the sample: CD45RO-CCR7+CD27+CD95- naive CD8+ T cells expressing CXCR3 (TNR3+). CDR3: CSASGGAEREQFF.